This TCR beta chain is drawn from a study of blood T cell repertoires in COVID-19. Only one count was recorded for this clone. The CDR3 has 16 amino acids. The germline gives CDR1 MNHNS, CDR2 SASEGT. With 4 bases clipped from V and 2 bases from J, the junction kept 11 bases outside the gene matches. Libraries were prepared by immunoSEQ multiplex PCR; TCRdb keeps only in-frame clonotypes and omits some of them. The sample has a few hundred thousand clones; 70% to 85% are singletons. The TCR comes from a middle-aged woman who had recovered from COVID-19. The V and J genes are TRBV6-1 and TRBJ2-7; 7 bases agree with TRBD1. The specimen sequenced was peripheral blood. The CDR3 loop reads CASSALPTGITYEQYF. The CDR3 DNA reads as TGTGCCAGCAGTGCCCTCCCGACAGGGATAACCTACGAGCAGTACTTC.